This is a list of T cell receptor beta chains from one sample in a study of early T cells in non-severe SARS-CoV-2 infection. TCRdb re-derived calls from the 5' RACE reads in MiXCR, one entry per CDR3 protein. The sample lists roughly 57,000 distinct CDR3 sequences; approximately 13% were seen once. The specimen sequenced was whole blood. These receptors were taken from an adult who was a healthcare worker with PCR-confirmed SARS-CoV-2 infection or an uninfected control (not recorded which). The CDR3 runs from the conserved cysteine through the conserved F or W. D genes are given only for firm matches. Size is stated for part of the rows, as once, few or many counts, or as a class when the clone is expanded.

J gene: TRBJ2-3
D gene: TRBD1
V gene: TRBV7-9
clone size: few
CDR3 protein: CASSAQGVGTDTQYF
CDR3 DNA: TGTGCCAGCAGCGCTCAGGGGGTCGGCACAGATACGCAGTATTTT

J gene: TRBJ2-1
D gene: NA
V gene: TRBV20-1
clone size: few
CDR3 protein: CSAGWPWAPSYNEQFF
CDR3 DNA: TGCAGTGCTGGATGGCCCTGGGCCCCCTCCTACAATGAGCAGTTCTTC

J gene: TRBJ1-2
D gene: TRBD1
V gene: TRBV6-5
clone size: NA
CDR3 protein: CASSYGTDYGYTF
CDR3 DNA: TGTGCCAGCAGTTACGGGACAGACTATGGCTACACCTTC

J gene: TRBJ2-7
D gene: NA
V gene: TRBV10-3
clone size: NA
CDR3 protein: CATWDSYYEQYF
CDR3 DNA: TGTGCCACCTGGGACTCGTACTACGAGCAGTACTTC

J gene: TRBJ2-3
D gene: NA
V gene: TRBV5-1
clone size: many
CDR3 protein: CATSLRGDGTDTQYF
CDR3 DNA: TGCGCCACCAGCTTGAGGGGGGACGGCACAGATACGCAGTATTTT

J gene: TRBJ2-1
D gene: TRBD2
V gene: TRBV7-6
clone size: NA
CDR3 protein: CASSLALAGGRYIEQFF
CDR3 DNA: TGTGCCAGCAGCTTAGCACTAGCGGGGGGGCGCTACATTGAGCAGTTCTTC

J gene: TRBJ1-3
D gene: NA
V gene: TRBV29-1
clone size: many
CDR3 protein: CSVLSADGNTIYF
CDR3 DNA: TGCAGCGTTCTGTCGGCGGACGGAAACACCATATATTTT

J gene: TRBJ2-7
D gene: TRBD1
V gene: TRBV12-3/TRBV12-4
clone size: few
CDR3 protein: CASSYKAGTDPYEQYF
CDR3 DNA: TGTGCCAGCAGTTATAAAGCCGGGACAGACCCCTACGAGCAGTACTTC

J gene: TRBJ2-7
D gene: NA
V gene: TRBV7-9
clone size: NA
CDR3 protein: CASSMTGNEQYF
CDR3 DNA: TGTGCCAGCAGCATGACAGGCAACGAGCAGTACTTC

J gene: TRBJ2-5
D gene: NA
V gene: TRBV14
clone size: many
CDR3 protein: CASSHSTQGETQYF
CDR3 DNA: TGTGCCAGCAGCCATTCGACTCAAGGGGAGACCCAGTACTTC

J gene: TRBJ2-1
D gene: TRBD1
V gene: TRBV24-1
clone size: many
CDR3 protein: CATSGGTASRNEQFF
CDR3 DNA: TGTGCCACCAGTGGGGGGACAGCATCACGCAATGAGCAGTTCTTC

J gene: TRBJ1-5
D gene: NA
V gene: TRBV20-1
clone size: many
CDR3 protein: CSARGGDGRSNQPQHF
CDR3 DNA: TGCAGTGCTAGAGGGGGGGACGGGAGAAGCAATCAGCCCCAGCATTTT

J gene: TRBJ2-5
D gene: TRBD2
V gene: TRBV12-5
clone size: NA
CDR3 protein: CASGLKGLATETQYF
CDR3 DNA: TGTGCTAGTGGTTTGAAGGGACTAGCGACGGAGACCCAGTACTTC

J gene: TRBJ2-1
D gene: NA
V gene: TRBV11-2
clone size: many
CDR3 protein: CASSLWAGLATGRNEQFF
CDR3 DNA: TGTGCCAGCAGCTTATGGGCAGGGTTGGCGACCGGGCGCAATGAGCAGTTCTTC

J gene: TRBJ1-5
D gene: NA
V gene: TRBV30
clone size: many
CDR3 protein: CAWSLDGGGNQPQHF
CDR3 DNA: TGTGCCTGGAGTCTAGATGGGGGGGGCAATCAGCCCCAGCATTTT

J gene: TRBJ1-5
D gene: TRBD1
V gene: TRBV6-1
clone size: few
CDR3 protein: CASSETWTGLQPQHF
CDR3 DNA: TGTGCCAGCAGTGAAACCTGGACAGGACTTCAGCCCCAGCATTTT

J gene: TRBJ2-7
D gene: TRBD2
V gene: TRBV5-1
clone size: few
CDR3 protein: CASSQQLAGGREQYF
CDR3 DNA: TGCGCCAGCAGCCAACAGCTAGCGGGGGGGCGCGAGCAGTACTTC

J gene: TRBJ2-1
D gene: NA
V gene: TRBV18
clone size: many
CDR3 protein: CASSPQWRRNEQFF
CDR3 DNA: TGTGCCAGCTCACCACAGTGGAGGAGGAATGAGCAGTTCTTC

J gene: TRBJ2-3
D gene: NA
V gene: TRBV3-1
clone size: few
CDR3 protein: CASSRAGSDTQYF
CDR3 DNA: TGTGCCAGCAGCCGGGCGGGGTCAGATACGCAGTATTTT

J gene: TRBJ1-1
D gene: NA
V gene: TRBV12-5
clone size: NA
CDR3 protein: CASGVSGTEAFF
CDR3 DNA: TGTGCTAGTGGTGTTAGTGGCACTGAAGCTTTCTTT

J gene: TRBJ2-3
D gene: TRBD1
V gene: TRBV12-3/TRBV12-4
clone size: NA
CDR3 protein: CASSLGQGSTDTQYF
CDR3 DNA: TGTGCCAGCAGTTTGGGACAGGGGAGCACAGATACGCAGTATTTT

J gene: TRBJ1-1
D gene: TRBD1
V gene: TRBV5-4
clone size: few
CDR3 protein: CASSPGQVGPLNTEAFF
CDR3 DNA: TGTGCCAGCAGCCCTGGACAGGTCGGGCCTCTGAACACTGAAGCTTTCTTT

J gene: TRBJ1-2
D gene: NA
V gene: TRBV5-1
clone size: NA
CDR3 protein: CASSGGPNYGYTF
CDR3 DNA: TGCGCCAGCAGCGGGGGACCGAACTATGGCTACACCTTC

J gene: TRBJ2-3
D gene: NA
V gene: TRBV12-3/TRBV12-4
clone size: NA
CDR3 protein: CASSSSRRTDTQYF
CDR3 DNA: TGTGCCAGCAGTTCTTCTAGGCGTACAGATACGCAGTATTTT

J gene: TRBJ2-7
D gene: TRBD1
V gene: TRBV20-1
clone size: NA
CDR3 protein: CSARDQTTGTYEQYF
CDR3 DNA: TGCAGTGCTAGAGATCAGACGACAGGGACCTACGAGCAGTACTTC

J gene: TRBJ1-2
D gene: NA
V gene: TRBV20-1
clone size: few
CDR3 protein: CSARTGTAYGYTF
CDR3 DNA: TGCAGTGCTAGAACCGGGACGGCCTATGGCTACACCTTC

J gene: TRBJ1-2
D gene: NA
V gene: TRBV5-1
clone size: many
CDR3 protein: CASSLLPGRSVSNYGYTF
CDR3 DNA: TGCGCCAGCAGCTTGCTCCCCGGTCGTTCGGTGTCTAACTATGGCTACACCTTC

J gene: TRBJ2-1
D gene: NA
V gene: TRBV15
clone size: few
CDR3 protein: CATSSPWDEQFF
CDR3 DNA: TGTGCCACCAGCTCACCTTGGGATGAGCAGTTCTTC

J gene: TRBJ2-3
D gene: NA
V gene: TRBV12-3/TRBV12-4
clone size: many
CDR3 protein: CASSYGDTQYF
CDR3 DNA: TGTGCCAGCAGTTACGGGGATACGCAGTATTTT

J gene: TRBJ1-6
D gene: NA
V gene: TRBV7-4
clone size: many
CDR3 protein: CASSSFHALGGSPLHF
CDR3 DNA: TGTGCCAGCAGCTCGTTCCACGCGTTGGGGGGTTCACCCCTCCACTTT

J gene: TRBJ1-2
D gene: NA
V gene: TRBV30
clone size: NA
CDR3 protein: CAWTPGSRYGYTF
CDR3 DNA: TGTGCCTGGACTCCGGGGTCTCGCTATGGCTACACCTTC

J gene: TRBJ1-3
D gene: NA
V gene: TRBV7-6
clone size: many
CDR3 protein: CASSASSGNTIYF
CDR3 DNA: TGTGCCAGCAGCGCAAGCTCTGGAAACACCATATATTTT

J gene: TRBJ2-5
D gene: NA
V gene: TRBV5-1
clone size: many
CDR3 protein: CASSLAGSGTKETQYF
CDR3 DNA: TGCGCCAGCAGCTTGGCCGGGTCTGGGACGAAAGAGACCCAGTACTTC

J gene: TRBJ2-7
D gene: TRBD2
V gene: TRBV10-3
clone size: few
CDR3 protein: CAISESLGLADYEQYF
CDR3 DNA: TGTGCCATCAGTGAGTCTTTGGGACTAGCGGATTACGAGCAGTACTTC

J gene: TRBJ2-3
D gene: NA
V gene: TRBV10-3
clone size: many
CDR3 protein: CAITGLSTDTQYF
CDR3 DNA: TGTGCCATCACCGGACTCAGCACAGATACGCAGTATTTT

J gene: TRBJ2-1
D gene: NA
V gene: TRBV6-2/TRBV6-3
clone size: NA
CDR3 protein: CASSSYAPYNEQFF
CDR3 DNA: TGTGCCAGCAGTTCGTACGCGCCCTACAATGAGCAGTTCTTC

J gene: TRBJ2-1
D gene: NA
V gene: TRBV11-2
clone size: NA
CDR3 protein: CASSVEVAPNNEQFF
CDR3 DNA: TGTGCCAGCAGCGTAGAGGTCGCGCCTAACAATGAGCAGTTCTTC

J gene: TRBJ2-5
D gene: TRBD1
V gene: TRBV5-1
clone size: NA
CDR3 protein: CASSSKPGQGQTQYF
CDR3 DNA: TGCGCCAGCAGCTCCAAACCGGGACAGGGTCAAACCCAGTACTTC

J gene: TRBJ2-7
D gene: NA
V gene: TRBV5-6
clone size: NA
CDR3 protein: CASSLVGSYYEQYF
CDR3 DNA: TGTGCCAGCAGCTTGGTGGGCAGCTACTACGAGCAGTACTTC

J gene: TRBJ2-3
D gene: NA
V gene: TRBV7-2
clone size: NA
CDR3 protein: CARSGQDLTDTQYF
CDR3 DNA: TGTGCCAGGAGCGGGCAGGATCTCACAGATACGCAGTATTTT

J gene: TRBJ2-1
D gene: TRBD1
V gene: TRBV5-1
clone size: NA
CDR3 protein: CASSLRQGAGSEQFF
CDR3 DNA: TGCGCCAGCAGCTTGCGGCAGGGGGCAGGCAGTGAGCAGTTCTTC

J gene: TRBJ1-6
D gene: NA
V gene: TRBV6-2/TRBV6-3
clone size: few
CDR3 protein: CASSLDLATASPLHF
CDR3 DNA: TGTGCCAGCAGCCTAGACTTGGCTACCGCTTCACCCCTCCACTTT

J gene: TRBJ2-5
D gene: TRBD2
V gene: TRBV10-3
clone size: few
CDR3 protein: CAISESGGIGETQYF
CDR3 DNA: TGTGCCATCAGTGAATCGGGGGGGATTGGAGAGACCCAGTACTTC

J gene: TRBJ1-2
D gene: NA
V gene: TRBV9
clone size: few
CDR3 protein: CASSQTRSYGYTF
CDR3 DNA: TGTGCCAGCAGCCAGACCCGGTCCTATGGCTACACCTTC

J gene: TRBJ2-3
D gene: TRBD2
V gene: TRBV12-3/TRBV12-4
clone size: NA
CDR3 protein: CASSLEGLAGATQYF
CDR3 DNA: TGTGCCAGCAGTTTAGAAGGACTAGCGGGGGCTACGCAGTATTTT

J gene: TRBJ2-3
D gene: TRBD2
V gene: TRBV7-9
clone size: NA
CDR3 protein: CASSVWGMTSVGADTQYF
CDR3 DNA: TGTGCCAGCAGTGTATGGGGAATGACTAGCGTCGGCGCAGATACGCAGTATTTT

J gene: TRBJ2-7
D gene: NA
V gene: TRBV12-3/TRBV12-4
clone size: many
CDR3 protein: CASSLAGAHEQYF
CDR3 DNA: TGTGCCAGCAGTTTGGCAGGGGCACACGAGCAGTACTTC

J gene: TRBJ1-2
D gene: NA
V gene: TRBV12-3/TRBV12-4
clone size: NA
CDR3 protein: CASSFGRARYTF
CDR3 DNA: TGTGCCAGCAGTTTCGGACGGGCCCGCTACACCTTC

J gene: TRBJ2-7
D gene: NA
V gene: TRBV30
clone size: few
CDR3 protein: CAWSPLGPGGNEQYF
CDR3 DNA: TGTGCCTGGAGTCCCTTGGGGCCAGGCGGCAACGAGCAGTACTTC

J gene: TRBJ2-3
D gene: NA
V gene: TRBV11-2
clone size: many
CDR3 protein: CASSLAALAHLDTQYF
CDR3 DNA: TGTGCCAGCAGCTTAGCGGCACTAGCCCACTTAGATACGCAGTATTTT

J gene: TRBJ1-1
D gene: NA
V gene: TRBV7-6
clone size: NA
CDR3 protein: CASSLAGAGTEAFF
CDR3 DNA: TGTGCCAGCAGCTTAGCCGGGGCTGGCACTGAAGCTTTCTTT

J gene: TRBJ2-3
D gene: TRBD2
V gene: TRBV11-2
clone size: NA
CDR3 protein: CASSWTSGGSTDTQYF
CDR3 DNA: TGTGCCAGCAGCTGGACTAGCGGGGGGTCCACAGATACGCAGTATTTT